This T cell receptor beta chain appears in the sequencing data of a study of cytomegalovirus exposure and HLA in healthy donors. PCR amplification relied on 60 Vbeta primers (plus 13 Jbeta primers). Method: immunoSEQ multiplex PCR; TCRdb's copy keeps in-frame clones and lacks some. This table has under 200,000 clones, about nine tenths appearing once. Turning to this clone: Its antigen is undetermined.

Overall study findings and caveats: Excluded were some V segments that proved indistinguishable, including TRBV6-2 and TRBV6-3.

Trimming removed 0 bases from V and 3 bases from J; junction bases left unmatched: 6. This CDR3 has 16 amino acids. CDR1 and CDR2 (germline): SGHDN, FVKESK. The TCR originated in a boy aged 2 to 10 in good health and CMV-seronegative. The genes are TRBV14 and TRBJ2-7; TRBD1 agrees at 9 bases. The sequencing input was PBMCs. The CDR3 sequence: CASSQDRGTGFYEQYF. CDR3 bases: TGTGCCAGCAGCCAAGATCGTGGGACAGGGTTCTACGAGCAGTACTTC.